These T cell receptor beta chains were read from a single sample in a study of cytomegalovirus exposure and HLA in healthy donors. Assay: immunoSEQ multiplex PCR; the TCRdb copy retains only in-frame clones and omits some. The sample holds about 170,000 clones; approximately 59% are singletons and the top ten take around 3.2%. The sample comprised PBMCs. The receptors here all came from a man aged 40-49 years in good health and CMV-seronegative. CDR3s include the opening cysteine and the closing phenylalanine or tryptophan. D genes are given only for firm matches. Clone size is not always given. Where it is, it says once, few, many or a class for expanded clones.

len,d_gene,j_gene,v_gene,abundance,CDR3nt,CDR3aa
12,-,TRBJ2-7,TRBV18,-,TGTGCCAGCTCACCGGACACTTACGAGCAGTACTTC,CASSPDTYEQYF
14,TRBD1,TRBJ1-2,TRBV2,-,TGTGCCAGCAGTGGACAGGGGTCTAACTATGGCTACACCTTC,CASSGQGSNYGYTF
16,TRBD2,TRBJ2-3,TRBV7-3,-,TGTGCCAGCAGCCCTAGCGGGACTAGTTCAGGGGATACGCAGTATTTT,CASSPSGTSSGDTQYF
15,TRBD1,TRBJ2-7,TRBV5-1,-,TGCGCCAGCAGCAAGACAGGGAGCAGGTCCTACGAGCAGTACTTC,CASSKTGSRSYEQYF
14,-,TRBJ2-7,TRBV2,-,TGTGCCAGCAGTGAAGTATCTAAATACTACGAGCAGTACTTC,CASSEVSKYYEQYF
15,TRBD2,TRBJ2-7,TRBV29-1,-,TGCAGCGTAATAGGGACTAGCGGGGGCTCCTACGAGCAGTACTTC,CSVIGTSGGSYEQYF
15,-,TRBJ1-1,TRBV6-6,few,TGTGCCAGCAGGGAACTCAGGGTGGAGAGTACTGAAGCTTTCTTT,CASRELRVESTEAFF
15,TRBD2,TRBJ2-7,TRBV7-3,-,TGTGCCAGCAGCTTAGGGGGGGAAGCTCCTTACGAGCAGTACTTC,CASSLGGEAPYEQYF
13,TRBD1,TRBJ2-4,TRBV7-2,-,TGTGCCAGCAGGCTACAGGGGGAGAACATTCAGTACTTC,CASRLQGENIQYF
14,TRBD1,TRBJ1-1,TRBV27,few,TGTGCCAGCAGCGGGGGAGCAGGGGGCACTGAAGCTTTCTTT,CASSGGAGGTEAFF
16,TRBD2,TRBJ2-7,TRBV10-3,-,TGTGCCATTTCAGGGACTAGCGGGAGAGAGAGATACGAGCAGTACTTC,CAISGTSGRERYEQYF
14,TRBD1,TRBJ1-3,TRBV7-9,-,TGTGCCAGCAGCCCGACAGGGGCTGGAAACACCATATATTTT,CASSPTGAGNTIYF
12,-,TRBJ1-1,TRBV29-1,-,TGCAGCGTTGGCGGGCTGAACACTGAAGCTTTCTTT,CSVGGLNTEAFF
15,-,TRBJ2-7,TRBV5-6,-,TGTGCCAGCAGCTTGGTAGACAGCGAATCCTACGAGCAGTACTTC,CASSLVDSESYEQYF
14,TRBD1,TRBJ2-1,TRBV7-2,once,TGTGCCAGCAGCTACGACAGGGTGGGCAATGAGCAGTTCTTC,CASSYDRVGNEQFF
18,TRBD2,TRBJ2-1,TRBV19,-,TGTGCCAGTAGTAAACCGGGACTAGCGGCCCTTGGGGTAGGTGAGCAGTTCTTC,CASSKPGLAALGVGEQFF
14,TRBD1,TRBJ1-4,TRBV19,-,TGTGCCAGTAGTGCCAAGGGGGCTGGTGAAAAACTGTTTTTT,CASSAKGAGEKLFF
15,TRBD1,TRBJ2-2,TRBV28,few,TGTGCCAGCAGTAATACCGGGACAGGGGTCGGGGAGCTGTTTTTT,CASSNTGTGVGELFF
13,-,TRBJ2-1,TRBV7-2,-,TGTGCCAGCAGCTTAGCGCAGTTGAATGAGCAGTTCTTC,CASSLAQLNEQFF
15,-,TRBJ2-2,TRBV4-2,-,TGTGCCAGCAGCCAAGATAGCGGGAACACCGGGGAGCTGTTTTTT,CASSQDSGNTGELFF
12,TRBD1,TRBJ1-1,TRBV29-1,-,TGCAGCGTAGCGACAGGGTCCACTGAAGCTTTCTTT,CSVATGSTEAFF
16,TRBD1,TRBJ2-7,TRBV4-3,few,TGCGCCAGCAGCCAAGATCCCAGGGGGCCCACCTACGAGCAGTACTTC,CASSQDPRGPTYEQYF
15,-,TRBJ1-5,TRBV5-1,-,TGCGCCAGCAGCTTAGGGGGATATAGCAATCAGCCCCAGCATTTT,CASSLGGYSNQPQHF
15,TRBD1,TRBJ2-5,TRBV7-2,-,TGTGCCAGCAGCCCCCCAGGGGGCGCGAGGGAGACCCAGTACTTC,CASSPPGGARETQYF
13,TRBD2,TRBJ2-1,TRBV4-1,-,TGCGCCAGCGCCGCGGGGGTCCTCGGGGAGCAGTTCTTC,CASAAGVLGEQFF
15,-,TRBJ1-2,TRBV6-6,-,TGTGCCAGCAGCCCTAATTTTGCCTTTCTCTATGGCTACACCTTC,CASSPNFAFLYGYTF
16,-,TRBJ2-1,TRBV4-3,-,TGCGCCAGCAGCCAAGAAAAGGCAGGGGAGACTGATGAGCAGTTCTTC,CASSQEKAGETDEQFF